This record concerns one TCR beta chain sequence. Clones were sequenced by immunoSEQ multiplex PCR, and TCRdb holds only the in-frame ones, with some missing. This sample carries around 78,000 clones, just over 90% of them seen once, and the ten largest clones take 3.5% to 5.5%. The entry originates in a study of T cell responses to AZD1222 COVID-19 vaccine. V dropped 2 bases and J dropped 3; count of bases not matched to a gene: 4. Germline lookup yields CDR1 MGHRA and CDR2 YSYEKL. This CDR3 region has 15 residues. This TCR came from an adult in good health. V gene TRBV4-1 combines with J gene TRBJ1-3; 7 nucleotides match TRBD1. The sequencing here drew on peripheral blood, taken on day 0 of MenACWY control vaccination. The CDR3 loop is CASSQQGDGGNTIYF. As DNA, the CDR3 is TGCGCCAGCAGCCAACAGGGGGATGGTGGAAACACCATATATTTT.